Listed here are 17 T cell receptor beta chains from one sample, sequenced in a study of regulatory T cells in long-lasting Graves disease. Time point described: newly diagnosed GD, antithyroid drugs for less than 3 months. Preparation of the TCR library used RNA extracted from PBMCs. To make TCR beta libraries, researchers used iRepertoire HTBI primers and Arm-PCR of CDR3 regions. TCRdb re-called the multiplex PCR reads through MiXCR, storing one row per CDR3 protein. This sample yields 250,000 or so distinct CDR3 sequences, of which around 18% are seen a single time; around 13% belongs to the top ten. The same sample was also used in a study of T cells in Graves' hyperthyroidism and ophthalmopathy.

The sequenced sample was peripheral blood mononuclear cells (PBMCs), obtained at new diagnosis, from a patient treated with antithyroid drugs. These TCRs come from a woman aged 30 to 39 with Graves disease.

The table lists this clonotype with many counts. The chain combines TRBV20-1 with TRBJ2-7; 7 bases are a match to TRBD1. The CDR3 covers 16 residues. V dropped 5 bases and J dropped 3; count of bases not matched to a gene: 16. In germline, CDR1 is DFQATT, CDR2 SNEGSKA (reference sequence). The CDR3 coding sequence is TGCAGTGCTTTATACAGGGGCTCAACCGGATTCTACGAGCAGTACTTC. This codes for CSALYRGSTGFYEQYF.

This clonotype came up many times. V and J are TRBV5-6 and TRBJ2-7; 8 bases match TRBD1. Germline loops: CDR1 SGHDT, CDR2 YYEEEE. The CDR3 is made up of 14 amino acids. With V trimmed by 2 bases and J by 6 bases, 7 bases remained unmatched. CDR3 loop: CASSFYGTGSEQYF. Here the CDR3 DNA reads TGTGCCAGCAGCTTCTATGGGACAGGCAGCGAGCAGTACTTC.

This clonotype was picked up a small number of times. The J gene is TRBJ1-4, the V gene TRBV7-9, with TRBD1 matching over 7 bases. This CDR3 region has 15 residues. The V gene's germline CDR1 is SEHNR and CDR2 FQNEAQ (reference sequence). V was clipped by 1 base and J by 3 bases; unmatched bases: 2. The CDR3 loop reads CASSLGGTANEKLFF. CDR3 DNA: TGTGCCAGCAGCTTAGGCGGGACAGCTAATGAAAAACTGTTTTTT.

In the case of this clonotype: Likely a read error: the CDR3 ends without its conserved phenylalanine or tryptophan. The rearrangement joins TRBV7-9 to TRBJ1-5, with D possibly being TRBD1 (5 bases). The CDR3 consists of 15 residues. V lost 3 bases, J lost 5 bases, and 14 bases lay in between. Germline values: CDR1 SEHNR, CDR2 FQNEAQ (reference sequence). CDR3 protein: CASSLMGEGHQPQHS. CDR3 bases: TGTGCCAGCAGCTTGATGGGAGAGGGACATCAGCCCCAGCATTCT.

This chain uses TRBV5-1 with TRBJ2-1; 11 nucleotides agree with TRBD1. The germline gives CDR1 SGHRS, CDR2 YFSETQ. The CDR3 runs 14 residues. The V segment lost 4 bases and the J segment 8 bases; nucleotides outside the gene matches: 5. CDR3 sequence (DNA): TGCGCCAGCAGCCTGGGACAGGGGGTACATGAGCAGTTCTTC. This sequence encodes CASSLGQGVHEQFF.

A remark on this clonotype: A single base is all that separates this from a far larger clone, so a read error is likely. V and J are TRBV20-1 and TRBJ2-5, with D tentatively TRBD1 (6 bases). Germline V gene lookup returns CDR1 DFQATT and CDR2 SNEGSKA (reference sequence). The CDR3 loop spans 14 amino acids. Trimming shortened V by 1 base and J by 11 bases, and 20 bases separated the two germline ends. CDR3 DNA: TGCAGTGCTAGAGGTGAACAGGGTCTGAATGAGCAGTACTTC. Its protein product is CSARGEQGLNEQYF.

This clonotype has a count of ten or more. CDR3 in amino acids: CASSLSSGAAEQYF. The CDR3 bases are TGTGCCAGCAGTTTGAGTAGCGGGGCGGCCGAGCAGTACTTC. The genes are TRBV12-3 or TRBV12-4 and TRBJ2-7; 8 bases fit TRBD2. The CDR3 extends over 14 amino acids. The junction had 7 bases not matched to a gene; V was cut back by 3 bases and J by 6 bases.

This clonotype was detected ten times or more. The chain recombines TRBV9 with TRBJ1-2; possible D gene TRBD1, 6 bases. The CDR3 covers 15 residues. In germline, CDR1 is SGDLS, CDR2 YYNGEE. V lost 4 bases and J lost 0, with 13 bases in between. DNA for the CDR3: TGTGCCAGCAGCCCATACAGGGCTTCTAACTATGGCTACACCTTC. The encoded protein is CASSPYRASNYGYTF. The whole variable domain, remainder taken from reference TRBV9 and TRBJ1-2, is DSGVTQTPKHLITATGQRVTLRCSPRSGDLSVYWYQQSLDQGLQFLIQYYNGEERAKGNILERFSAQQFPDLHSELNLSSLELGDSALYFCASSPYRASNYGYTFGSGTRLTVV.

This clonotype has at least ten counts. This sequence joins TRBV7-2 and TRBJ2-6; D unclear. From germline, CDR1 is SGHTA and CDR2 FQGNSA. V was trimmed by 3 bases and J by 0 bases, leaving 0 bases between them. The CDR3 runs 13 residues. CDR3 DNA: TGTGCCAGCAGCTTCTCTGGGGCCAACGTCCTGACTTTC. Amino acids: CASSFSGANVLTF.

This clonotype was detected many times. The chain is built from TRBV2 and TRBJ2-5; either TRBD1 or TRBD2 may supply D (5 bases each). CDR3 length equals 13 residues. Trimming took off 3 bases at V and 5 bases at J, with 10 bases between the two ends. Per the germline V gene, CDR1 is SNHLY and CDR2 is FYNNEI. The CDR3 region has the DNA TGTGCCAGCAGTGAGGACTGGGGGGAGACCCAGTACTTC. It codes for CASSEDWGETQYF.

This clonotype was detected ten times or more. The gene calls are TRBV5-4 and TRBJ2-5; D may be TRBD2 (6 bases). V was shortened by 2 bases and J by 4 bases, with 15 bases between the two germline ends. The CDR3 covers 15 residues. Germline values: CDR1 SGHNT, CDR2 YYREEE (reference sequence). Here the CDR3 DNA reads TGTGCCAGCAGCTTCGGCCAGGGAGGAGGAGAGACCCAGTACTTC. It specifies CASSFGQGGGETQYF.

In its sample, this clonotype was seen many times. The V gene is TRBV5-4, the J gene TRBJ1-4; a weak D match, TRBD1 (6 bases). Trimming left V 3 bases short and J 0 bases short, with 15 bases between. From germline, CDR1 is SGHNT and CDR2 YYREEE (reference sequence). The CDR3 runs 17 residues. As DNA, the CDR3 is TGTGCCAGCAGCTCCAGACTCGGGGGCGCAACTAATGAAAAACTGTTTTTT. Its protein is CASSSRLGGATNEKLFF.

This clonotype came up many times. The chain carries TRBV7-9 and TRBJ2-7; TRBD1 agrees at 7 bases. This CDR3 contains 15 residues. V lost 5 bases and J lost 0; bases outside the gene matches: 7. The germline CDR1 and CDR2 sequences are SEHNR and FQNEAQ (reference sequence). CDR3 in amino acids: CASSARDSSSYEQYF. The CDR3 region has the DNA TGTGCCAGCAGCGCCCGGGACAGTAGCTCCTACGAGCAGTACTTC.

Concerning this clonotype itself: A read error is the likely source, as a far larger clone sits one nucleotide away. This chain connects TRBV6-1 to TRBJ1-1; D gene unclear. The V end was cut by 8 bases, the J end by 4 bases, with 14 bases between. The CDR3 has 13 amino acids. Per germline, CDR1 MNHNS and CDR2 SASEGT. The CDR3, as DNA: TGTGCCAGCTGTCGGGGAGGGCTCACTGAAGCTTTCTTT. Translating gives CASCRGGLTEAFF.

Many counts were recorded for this clonotype. The rearrangement joins TRBV5-1 to TRBJ1-1, with a weak D call TRBD1 (6 bases). V lost 1 base to trimming and J lost 1 base, with 17 bases between them. Germline V CDR1 and CDR2: SGHRS, YFSETQ. The CDR3 has 17 residues. The CDR3 nucleotides are TGCGCCAGCAGCTTGACTCTGCAGGGGTTAAAGAACACTGAAGCTTTCTTT. Amino acids: CASSLTLQGLKNTEAFF.

This clonotype was found many times. The chain uses TRBV6-1 and TRBJ1-5; 10 bases are a match to TRBD1. Germline trimming cut 10 bases from V and 8 bases from J; bases unmatched to any gene: 17. This CDR3 region has 16 residues. Germline V gene lookup returns CDR1 MNHNS and CDR2 SASEGT. The CDR3, as DNA: TGTGCCACCGCTTCGAGGACAGGGGGTATCACCGAGCCCCAGCATTTT. This encodes CATASRTGGITEPQHF.

This clonotype was seen many times. The V gene is TRBV7-3, the J gene TRBJ2-3, with 7 nucleotides matching TRBD1. The junction had 5 bases not matched to a gene; V was cut back by 2 bases and J by 6 bases. The CDR3 loop spans 14 amino acids. CDR1 is SGHTA and CDR2 is FQGTGA in the germline V gene. In DNA, the CDR3 is TGTGCCAGCAGCTTAGACAGGGTCGAGGATACGCAGTATTTT. It encodes CASSLDRVEDTQYF.